What follows is one TCR beta chain and its context. This receptor's antigen is unknown. Nothing much larger sits one base from this clone, and base qualities are not available. Looking up the germline V gene yields CDR1 SNHLY and CDR2 FYNNEI. Cut back by 7 bases and 8 bases, the V and J ends lie 20 bases apart. Measured from the cysteine to the phenylalanine, the CDR3 is 15 residues long. CDR3 DNA only is kept here, 45 bases in frame from base 1. The immunoSEQ Assay, a bias-controlled multiplex PCR, was used to amplify TCRbeta CDR3 regions from genomic DNA. The published analysis was carried out like this. The number of nucleated cells in each sample was estimated by amplification of reference gene primers within the assay. To quantify the absolute abundance of each unique TCRbeta CDR3 rearrangement, sequence reads were collapsed and filtered. For each sample, productive Simpson clonality was calculated by taking the square root of Simpson's diversity index across productive rearrangements. TCRdb limited this immuneACCESS table to in-frame rearrangements with V and J called. A share of clones is missing; checked studies link under half to unresolved V genes, and the rest is unexplained. V and J calls and clone size are copied from that table; D and trimming were computed from the DNA. For this sample the table gives around 150,000 clones, of which 89% were detected only once. Approximately 3% of the sample comes from the top ten.

Each collaborating institution followed its own protocols to collect whole blood in K2EDTA tubes. For TCRbeta analysis, collaborators shipped samples in one of three forms: frozen whole blood, isolated PBMCs, or DNA extracted from either of those sample types. The sample belongs to a study of blood T cell repertoires in COVID-19 (dated by TCRdb to 2018 to 2021). Looking at the study overall: Samples covering the acute and convalescent phases of COVID-19 were provided by collaborators in the United States, Italy and Spain. The prospective study material was composed of cDNA or gDNA derived from T cells, B-cell-depleted T cells, or PBMCs. Subjects who had been exposed to COVID-19, were actively infected with it, or had recovered from it provided the deeply sampled blood TCRbeta repertoires that made up the dataset. The repertoires were released in a freely available public database intended as a resource for research on the immune response to SARS-CoV-2. Samples came from the ongoing ImmuneRACE study (first 160 participants) plus 1,254 subjects from 6 global collaborators. Nearly every sample came with metadata listing a de-identified subject ID, COVID-19 status, age in years and sex. Where HLA class I and class II types were available, the types were taken from metadata supplied by the sample provider, not from assay-based typing.

Results the study describes overall, beyond this receptor: The quantity of clinical and demographic metadata differed by source and by participant and was supplied without curation.

The sequencing input was peripheral blood. The receptor was isolated from a man in his fifties or sixties with acute or convalescent COVID-19. The chain is encoded by TRBV2 joined to TRBJ1-4, and perhaps TRBD1 as D gene, on 5 matching bases. The nucleotide sequence is TGTGCCAGCATTCGGAGGGGAGGGGCGGGAGAAAAACTGTTTTTT. This is translated as CASIRRGGAGEKLFF.